The 22 T cell receptor beta chains reported below all come from one sample, sequenced in a study of CD8+ T cells in alopecia areata. Once RNA had been extracted, it was reverse transcribed into cDNA to act as the sequencing template. Clones were read by immunoSEQ multiplex PCR, and TCRdb kept only the in-frame ones, dropping some. The table lists roughly 180,000 clones, around half of them singletons. Treatment noted: oral pan-JAK inhibitor, 5-10 mg twice daily. The sequencing here drew on CD8+ T cells sorted from blood, taken at week 24, from a patient treated with tofacitinib. The source is a human donor with alopecia areata.

This clone was seen only a few times. The chain employs TRBV11-2 and TRBJ2-7; the D gene is possibly TRBD1 (6 bases). The germline CDR1 and CDR2 sequences are SGHAT and FQNNGV. CDR3 length equals 13 residues. V was trimmed by 4 bases and J by 2 bases, leaving 9 bases between them. The CDR3 sequence is CASSYGQTYEQYF. CDR3 DNA: TGTGCCAGCAGCTATGGACAGACCTACGAGCAGTACTTC.

This clone was counted only a few times. The chain uses TRBV4-2 and TRBJ2-1; possible D gene TRBD2, 5 bases. CDR1 is LGHNA, CDR2 YNFKEQ, per germline. Trimming took off 1 base at V and 1 base at J, with 14 bases between the two ends. The CDR3 is 17 amino acids. In DNA form, the CDR3 reads TGTGCCAGCAGCCAAGTCACCGAGGGTTCATCCTACAATGAGCAGTTCTTC. Its translation: CASSQVTEGSSYNEQFF.

The CDR3 region has the DNA TGCAGTGCCCTATCGGGAGATACGCAGTATTTT. Translation: CSALSGDTQYF. This sequence joins TRBV20-1 and TRBJ2-3; D is undetermined. Trimming left V 6 bases short and J 5 bases short, with 9 bases between. Per germline, CDR1 DFQATT and CDR2 SNEGSKA (reference sequence). The CDR3 runs 11 residues.

J is TRBJ2-7 and V is TRBV5-1; TRBD1 matches at 7 bases. The CDR3 runs to 12 residues. The V segment lost 7 bases and the J segment 7 bases; nucleotides outside the gene matches: 8. Per the germline V gene, CDR1 is SGHRS and CDR2 is YFSETQ. CDR3 sequence reads: CASSRQGDEQYF. The CDR3 DNA reads as TGCGCCAGCTCAAGACAGGGAGATGAGCAGTACTTC. Using reference TRBV5-1 and TRBJ2-7 for the parts outside the CDR3, the full variable domain is KAGVTQTPRYLIKTRGQQVTLSCSPISGHRSVSWYQQTPGQGLQFLFEYFSETQRNKGNFPGRFSGRQFSNSRSEMNVSTLELGDSALYLCASSRQGDEQYFGPGTRLTVT.

This rearrangement joins TRBV4-3 to TRBJ1-2; D is ambiguous. CDR3 size: 15 residues. The germline CDR1 and CDR2 sequences are LGHNA and YSLEER. V lost 0 bases and J lost 0, with 8 bases in between. The CDR3 reads CASSQDITANYGYTF. The CDR3 DNA reads TGCGCCAGCAGCCAAGATATCACAGCTAACTATGGCTACACCTTC.

This clone turned up a few times. The genes are TRBV6-6 and TRBJ1-5; tentatively, D is TRBD1 (5 bases). Germline V gives CDR1 MNHNY, CDR2 SVGAGI (reference sequence). This CDR3 is built from 13 residues. Trimming took 6 bases from V and 7 from J, leaving 13 bases between them. The CDR3 region is CASSPGLEQPQHF. In nucleotides, the CDR3 is TGTGCCAGCAGCCCAGGGCTCGAACAGCCCCAGCATTTT.

The chain combines TRBV9 with TRBJ1-2; D is ambiguous. Germline V gene data show CDR1 as SGDLS and CDR2 as YYNGEE. CDR3 length: 8 residues. V lost 2 bases, J lost 13 bases, and 3 bases lay in between. For the CDR3, the DNA is TGTGCCAGCAGCGTTTCCACCTTC. As protein: CASSVSTF.

V usage is TRBV4-3 and J usage is TRBJ2-3; TRBD2 might be the D (5 bases). Germline values: CDR1 LGHNA, CDR2 YSLEER. Trimming cost V 0 bases and J 1 base, with 11 bases left between them. The CDR3 consists of 16 residues. CDR3 in DNA: TGCGCCAGCAGCCAAGATGAGGACTCACGCACAGATACGCAGTATTTT. Translated: CASSQDEDSRTDTQYF.

This clone showed up just a few times. The rearrangement joins TRBV4-3 to TRBJ2-3; no clear D. V was pared by 1 base and J by 4 bases, with 6 bases between. CDR3 size: 13 residues. Germline V gene lookup returns CDR1 LGHNA and CDR2 YSLEER. The CDR3 reads CASSQVFPDTQYF. Here the CDR3 DNA reads TGCGCCAGCAGCCAAGTATTCCCAGATACGCAGTATTTT.

J is TRBJ2-5 and V is TRBV11-2; D may be TRBD1 (5 bases). CDR3 length: 14 amino acids. V was shortened by 3 bases and J by 4 bases, with 12 bases between the two germline ends. CDR1 SGHAT and CDR2 FQNNGV come from the germline V gene. As DNA, the CDR3 is TGTGCCAGCAGCTTTACCCCAGGGCTAGAGACCCAGTACTTC. It yields the protein CASSFTPGLETQYF. Based on the CDR3 plus reference TRBV11-2 and TRBJ2-5, the full variable domain is EAGVAQSPRYKIIEKRQSVAFWCNPISGHATLYWYQQILGQGPKLLIQFQNNGVVDDSQLPKDRFSAERLKGVDSTLKIQPAKLEDSAVYLCASSFTPGLETQYFGPGTRLLVL.

The table lists this clone with a few counts. V gene TRBV29-1 combines with J gene TRBJ2-7; D might be TRBD1 (5 bases). This CDR3 is built from 12 residues. Germline V gene sequence: CDR1 SQVTM, CDR2 ANQGSEA. V gave up 2 bases and J gave up 4 bases, with 9 bases separating them. CDR3 loop: CSVETREYEQYF. CDR3 sequence (DNA): TGCAGCGTTGAAACCAGGGAATACGAGCAGTACTTC.

The chain carries TRBV29-1 and TRBJ1-2, with D hard to call. Germline values: CDR1 SQVTM, CDR2 ANQGSEA. CDR3 size: 12 residues. Trimming stripped 4 bases from V and 7 bases from J, with 13 bases between. CDR3: CSVVDTYSGYTF. CDR3 DNA: TGCAGCGTTGTCGACACCTATAGTGGCTACACCTTC.

The V call is TRBV30, the J call TRBJ2-7, with D unclear. Trimming took 3 bases from V and 6 from J, leaving 18 bases between them. The CDR3 length is 14 residues. The germline gives CDR1 GTSNPN, CDR2 SVGIG (reference sequence). CDR3 sequence: CAWRTDTRFGEQYF. The DNA of the CDR3 is TGTGCCTGGAGGACGGATACGAGGTTCGGCGAGCAGTACTTC.

The V call is TRBV7-6, the J call TRBJ1-3; 7 nucleotides match TRBD1. The J segment lost 0 bases and the V segment lost 11 bases, leaving 16 bases of the junction unmatched. The CDR3 spans 17 residues. Germline V CDR1 and CDR2: SGHVS, FNYEAQ. CDR3 amino acids: CAVRGGTATYSGNTIYF. DNA of the CDR3: TGTGCCGTCCGGGGTGGGACAGCCACTTACTCTGGAAACACCATATATTTT.

The rearrangement uses TRBV4-3 and TRBJ2-7, with D perhaps TRBD1 or TRBD2 (5 bases each). V was pared by 3 bases and J by 0 bases, with 12 bases between. Germline V gene sequence: CDR1 LGHNA, CDR2 YSLEER. The CDR3 has 15 amino acids. The CDR3 bases are TGCGCCAGCAGCCACGGGACCGTTAGCTCCTACGAGCAGTACTTC. Protein: CASSHGTVSSYEQYF.

The rearrangement uses TRBV4-3 and TRBJ1-5, with 9 bases aligning to TRBD1. Per the germline V gene, CDR1 is LGHNA and CDR2 is YSLEER. This CDR3 contains 14 residues. The trim removed 4 bases at V and 7 bases at J, leaving 5 bases unmatched. The CDR3 DNA sequence: TGCGCCAGCAGCCGAGGGACAGGGACCCAGCCCCAGCATTTT. Protein sequence: CASSRGTGTQPQHF.

This clone appeared a single time. This chain joins TRBV29-1 and TRBJ1-2; perhaps TRBD1 as D (5 bases). CDR3 length: 14 residues. Germline V gene data show CDR1 as SQVTM and CDR2 as ANQGSEA. Trimming took off 5 bases at V and 6 bases at J, with 19 bases between the two ends. In DNA form, the CDR3 reads TGCAGCGTTCTGGTCTCCGGGGGGAGCCATGGCTACACCTTC. Amino acid sequence: CSVLVSGGSHGYTF.

The chain recombines TRBV29-1 with TRBJ2-7, with D possibly being TRBD1 (6 bases). V dropped 6 bases and J dropped 0 bases, with 12 bases sitting between them. Germline lookup yields CDR1 SQVTM and CDR2 ANQGSEA. This CDR3 region has 13 residues. DNA of the CDR3: TGCAGCGTGACAGGCCAAAGCTCCTACGAGCAGTACTTC. Translating it yields CSVTGQSSYEQYF.

This chain uses TRBV4-3 with TRBJ2-1, with TRBD2 matching over 11 bases. V lost 0 bases and J lost 9; bases outside the gene matches: 13. The CDR3 contains 18 residues. CDR1 LGHNA and CDR2 YSLEER come from the germline V gene. As DNA, the CDR3 is TGCGCCAGCAGCCAAGAGTCTCGGGCTAGCGGGGGGTTCACTGAGCAGTTCTTC. This codes for CASSQESRASGGFTEQFF.

The rearrangement links TRBV11-3 to TRBJ2-1; TRBD2 matches at 11 bases. Germline V gene lookup returns CDR1 SGHNT and CDR2 YENEEA. This CDR3 has 15 residues. V shed 1 base and J 6 bases; nucleotides not matched to a gene: 2. In nucleotides, the CDR3 is TGTGCCAGCAGCTTAGGTAGCGGGGGGGTCAATGAGCAGTTCTTC. Amino acids: CASSLGSGGVNEQFF.

The chain uses TRBV5-1 and TRBJ2-5; D ambiguous. The ends were cut back, 4 bases at V and 4 bases at J, with 17 bases in the middle. Per germline, CDR1 SGHRS and CDR2 YFSETQ. The CDR3 consists of 15 residues. CDR3 bases: TGCGCCAGCAGCCAAACAACCTTCCCATCAGAGACCCAGTACTTC. Protein sequence: CASSQTTFPSETQYF. The full variable domain, its missing parts supplied by reference TRBV5-1 and TRBJ2-5, is KAGVTQTPRYLIKTRGQQVTLSCSPISGHRSVSWYQQTPGQGLQFLFEYFSETQRNKGNFPGRFSGRQFSNSRSEMNVSTLELGDSALYLCASSQTTFPSETQYFGPGTRLLVL.

The V gene is TRBV7-2, the J gene TRBJ2-7; TRBD2 matches 8 bases. Trimming removed 4 bases from V and 5 bases from J; junction bases left unmatched: 1. The CDR3 contains 12 residues. Germline V gives CDR1 SGHTA, CDR2 FQGNSA. This chain's CDR3 is CASSWGLDEQYF. As DNA, the CDR3 is TGTGCCAGCAGCTGGGGACTAGACGAGCAGTACTTC.